This T cell receptor (beta chain) was recovered during a study of early T cells in non-severe SARS-CoV-2 infection. Study-wide background: With bulk RNA from unsorted whole blood as input, sequencing yielded unpaired chains. Notes on the study in general: Reliance on VDJdb matching favored anti-spike CD8 responses; private and CD4 specificities were missed.

This CDR3 spans 15 amino acids. V was pared by 5 bases and J by 5 bases, with 8 bases of the junction left unmatched. Germline V lookup: CDR1 DFQATT, CDR2 SNEGSKA (reference sequence). The TCR library protocol was used to attach unique molecular identifiers. These identifiers were attached to individual cDNA molecules. TCRdb recomputed calls from the 5' RACE reads with MiXCR, one row per CDR3 protein. The sample shows tens of thousands of distinct CDR3 sequences, 10% to 12% of them seen only once. About this clonotype: Its antigen remains unknown.

This receptor was obtained from an adult who was a healthcare worker with PCR-confirmed SARS-CoV-2 infection or an uninfected control (not recorded which). Sequencing used whole blood, obtained at baseline. This chain uses TRBV20-1 with TRBJ1-6; 8 positions match TRBD1. The CDR3 DNA reads as TGCAGTGCTCGCCGAGACAGGGGAAATAATTCACCCCTCCACTTT. This gives the protein CSARRDRGNNSPLHF.